The 14 T cell receptor beta chains in this list originate from one sample, sequenced in a study of shared clonotypes between healthy human individuals (dated by TCRdb to 2020 to 2021). CD8 naive samples were CD45RO-negative cells positively selected for CCR7, giving a CD45RA+CCR7+ population that excluded TemRA cells. Receptor libraries were prepared by the immunoSEQ multiplex PCR assay. TCRdb carries this immuneACCESS record with in-frame sequences only. Its versions omit some clonotypes, under half of them owing to an unresolved V gene in the studies checked, with the rest unexplained. In all, the sample holds over 750,000 clones, and roughly 96% of those were seen once. About 0.22% of the sample comes from the top ten. The sequenced sample was naive CD8+ T cells sorted from blood. This specimen's cell subset or site label, per the study, means: CD45RA+CCR7+. Every receptor here comes from a man aged 30-40 years in good health.

The chain couples TRBV5-4 to TRBJ2-7; D not certain. The CDR3 loop spans 11 amino acids. V was trimmed by 0 bases and J by 3 bases, leaving 1 base between them. Germline V gene lookup returns CDR1 SGHNT and CDR2 YYREEE (reference sequence). Here the CDR3 reads CASSLDYEQYF. In DNA form, the CDR3 reads TGTGCCAGCAGCTTGGACTACGAGCAGTACTTC.

This chain connects TRBV27 to TRBJ2-1, with no clear D. Germline values: CDR1 MNHEY, CDR2 SMNVEV (reference sequence). The length of the CDR3 is 14 residues. V was trimmed by 2 bases and J by 8 bases, leaving 13 bases between them. CDR3 coding DNA: TGTGCCAGCAGTTTACTGGCAGGTTCTGATGAGCAGTTCTTC. Translated, it gives CASSLLAGSDEQFF.

This clone was recorded only once. The DNA for the CDR3 is TGTGCCAGCAGCTCTTGGACGGCGGACGAGCAGTACTTC. The encoded protein is CASSSWTADEQYF. The rearrangement uses TRBV11-2 and TRBJ2-7, with D hard to call. In germline, CDR1 is SGHAT, CDR2 FQNNGV. This CDR3 region has 13 residues. V lost 4 bases to trimming and J lost 5 bases, with 12 bases between them.

The V call is TRBV5-4, the J call TRBJ2-1, with 13 bases lining up with TRBD2. The J segment lost 9 bases and the V segment lost 4 bases, leaving 4 bases of the junction unmatched. The CDR3 sequence is 14 residues long. Germline-derived CDR1 and CDR2 are SGHNT and YYREEE (reference sequence). The CDR3 is CASSPGLAGVEQFF. The DNA for the CDR3 is TGTGCCAGCAGCCCCGGACTAGCGGGAGTTGAGCAGTTCTTC.

The rearrangement joins TRBV27 to TRBJ2-3, with D possibly TRBD1 on 6 matching bases. V was pared by 2 bases and J by 1 base, with 7 bases between. Per the germline V gene, CDR1 is MNHEY and CDR2 is SMNVEV (reference sequence). The CDR3 consists of 14 residues. The CDR3 region has the DNA TGTGCCAGCAGTTTAGAGGGGGGCACAGATACGCAGTATTTT. Its translation is CASSLEGGTDTQYF.

The rearrangement joins TRBV6-1 to TRBJ2-3; 9 positions match TRBD2. The junction had 5 bases not matched to a gene; V was cut back by 4 bases and J by 0 bases. CDR3 length equals 16 residues. Per the germline V gene, CDR1 is MNHNS and CDR2 is SASEGT. CDR3 in DNA: TGTGCCAGCAGTGTATCCGGGACTAGCAGCACAGATACGCAGTATTTT. This gives the protein CASSVSGTSSTDTQYF.

The CDR3 DNA is TGTGCCAGCAGGCCCCTGGATGACAGGACAACTGAGCAGTTCTTC. It yields the protein CASRPLDDRTTEQFF. The chain combines TRBV6-1 with TRBJ2-1, with TRBD1 as a possible D gene (6 bases). This CDR3 is built from 15 residues. The germline V and J ends were trimmed by 6 bases and 9 bases, with 21 bases remaining between them. The V gene's germline CDR1 is MNHNS and CDR2 SASEGT.

The CDR3 is CASSPREGGYNEQFF. CDR3 nucleotides: TGTGCCAGCAGCCCGCGGGAGGGGGGTTACAATGAGCAGTTCTTC. The V gene is TRBV7-9, the J gene TRBJ2-1, with 9 nucleotides matching TRBD2. Unmatched junction bases numbered 6, after V lost 5 bases and J lost 4 bases. Germline lookup yields CDR1 SEHNR and CDR2 FQNEAQ (reference sequence). The length of the CDR3 is 15 residues.

V gene TRBV29-1 combines with J gene TRBJ1-4; TRBD1 might be the D (6 bases). The CDR3 extends over 13 amino acids. Between the trimmed V and J ends, which lost 6 bases and 1 base, there was a span of 9 bases. CDR1 is SQVTM and CDR2 is ANQGSEA in the germline V gene. The CDR3 protein is CSVTQGTNEKLFF. The CDR3 coding sequence is TGCAGCGTGACACAGGGAACTAATGAAAAACTGTTTTTT.

The rearrangement uses TRBV14 and TRBJ2-7; 12 nucleotides match TRBD2. Germline CDR1 and CDR2: SGHDN and FVKESK. With 8 bases clipped from V and 2 bases from J, the junction kept 1 base outside the gene matches. This CDR3 is built from 13 residues. The CDR3 DNA reads TGTGCCAGCCGGACTAGCGGGGCCTACGAGCAGTACTTC. Protein: CASRTSGAYEQYF.

V usage is TRBV5-1 and J usage is TRBJ2-3; TRBD1 matches 8 bases. V lost 0 bases to trimming and J lost 2 bases; unmatched junction nucleotides: 23. Germline loops: CDR1 SGHRS, CDR2 YFSETQ. CDR3 length: 22 amino acids. Here the CDR3 DNA reads TGCGCCAGCAGCTTGGCACGTCCCACAGGGGGTGCCTATCTCCCGGTCACAGATACGCAGTATTTT. Translating it yields CASSLARPTGGAYLPVTDTQYF.

The V and J genes are TRBV29-1 and TRBJ2-7; 9 bases are a match to TRBD1. V lost 5 bases and J lost 6; bases outside the gene matches: 11. The CDR3 runs to 14 residues. CDR1 is SQVTM and CDR2 is ANQGSEA in the germline V gene. This chain's CDR3 is CSVLPRDRVGEQYF. The CDR3 bases are TGCAGCGTTTTACCTAGGGACAGGGTGGGCGAGCAGTACTTC.

V gene TRBV7-9 combines with J gene TRBJ2-3; TRBD2 matches at 7 bases. The V and J ends lost 3 bases and 2 bases, in that order; junction bases with no gene match: 8. CDR3 length: 16 residues. Per germline, CDR1 SEHNR and CDR2 FQNEAQ (reference sequence). CDR3 amino acids: CASSFYGGGHTDTQYF. Written as DNA, the CDR3 is TGTGCCAGCAGCTTTTACGGGGGAGGGCACACAGATACGCAGTATTTT.

As concerns this clone: Other nucleotide sequences in the sample specify the same CDR3. The J gene is TRBJ2-7, the V gene TRBV4-1; 8 positions match TRBD2. With 0 bases clipped from V and 4 bases from J, the junction kept 5 bases outside the gene matches. Per germline, CDR1 MGHRA and CDR2 YSYEKL. The CDR3 extends over 15 amino acids. The CDR3 nucleotides read TGCGCCAGCAGCCAAGATAGAGCGGGAGCTTACGAGCAGTACTTC. Encoded protein: CASSQDRAGAYEQYF.